These T cell receptor beta chains were read from a single sample in a study of a mutant IDH1 vaccine in newly diagnosed glioma. Antigen specificity for these receptors is unknown. Clones were sequenced by immunoSEQ multiplex PCR, and TCRdb holds only the in-frame ones, with some missing. The sample includes 30,000 to 35,000 clones, roughly 89% of them seen just once. The source material was PBMCs, sampled from a glioma patient whose treatment included an IDH1 peptide vaccine. These receptors were obtained from a man aged 35 to 55 with glioma. The CDR3 runs from the conserved cysteine through the conserved F or W.

J gene,V gene,CDR3 protein
TRBJ1-1,TRBV4-2,CASSQKRGPMNTEAFF
TRBJ1-4,TRBV5-6,CASSLHATNEKLFF
TRBJ1-1,TRBV19,CASSIDRGGTEAFF
TRBJ1-2,TRBV15,CATSRGEQRYGYTF
TRBJ2-3,TRBV5-1,CASSLTAGGLTDTQYF
TRBJ2-5,TRBV10-2,CASSLAGGRGETQYF
TRBJ2-2,TRBV6-1,CASRGYYTGELFF
TRBJ1-2,TRBV6-5,CASSYRSRGEGYGYTF
TRBJ2-1,TRBV7-8,CASSLGQGAHNEQFF
TRBJ1-2,TRBV19,CASSIDLPTLYGYTF
TRBJ2-3,TRBV11-1,CASSSRLAGGPDTQYF
TRBJ1-5,TRBV28,CASSLWGPSNQPQHF
TRBJ1-1,TRBV10-3,CAISESIFAPGTGGNTEAFF
TRBJ1-5,TRBV7-8,CASRMGQGTSNQPQHF
TRBJ2-5,TRBV7-2,CASSPGAQETQYF